These 14 T cell receptor beta chains share one sample of origin, sequenced in a study of blood T cell repertoires in COVID-19. Sequencing used immunoSEQ multiplex PCR; TCRdb keeps in-frame clones, though not all of them. The repertoire holds 150,000 to 190,000 clones, around 80% seen once, with around 7.1% in the top ten. The sequenced material came from PBMCs or T cells enriched from blood (not recorded which). The receptors here all came from a man in his fifties or sixties who had recovered from COVID-19.

The chain carries TRBV9 and TRBJ1-2, with D uncertain. The germline V gene encodes CDR1 SGDLS and CDR2 YYNGEE. The CDR3 has 13 amino acids. Trimming stripped 0 bases from V and 4 bases from J, with 7 bases between. The CDR3: CASSVDSGYGYTF. The CDR3 DNA reads TGTGCCAGCAGCGTAGACTCTGGCTATGGCTACACCTTC.

This clone was observed a single time. V is TRBV7-7 and J is TRBJ2-5, with 9 bases fitting TRBD2. Germline V gene sequence: CDR1 SSHAT, CDR2 FNYEAQ (reference sequence). This CDR3 comprises 15 residues. Trimming cost V 3 bases and J 4 bases; bases outside gene matches: 6. In DNA, the CDR3 is TGTGCCAGCAGCTTCCGCGGGGGGGATGGAGAGACCCAGTACTTC. Protein product: CASSFRGGDGETQYF. The whole variable domain, remainder taken from reference TRBV7-7 and TRBJ2-5, is GAGVSQSPRYKVTKRGQDVTLRCDPISSHATLYWYQQALGQGPEFLTYFNYEAQPDKSGLPSDRFSAERPEGSISTLTIQRTEQRDSAMYRCASSFRGGDGETQYFGPGTRLLVL.

Note on this clone: Other nucleotide sequences from this sample produce the same CDR3. V usage is TRBV12-3 or TRBV12-4 and J usage is TRBJ1-1, with TRBD1 as a possible D gene (6 bases). The ends were cut back, 3 bases at V and 5 bases at J, with 10 bases in the middle. The CDR3 has 13 residues. The CDR3, as DNA: TGTGCCAGCAGTTTCACGAGGGGGACTGAAGCTTTCTTT. Its protein product is CASSFTRGTEAFF.

V and J are TRBV6-1 and TRBJ2-5; D is ambiguous. Germline CDR1 MNHNS, CDR2 SASEGT. This CDR3 is 11 amino acids long. V lost 5 bases to trimming and J lost 4 bases, with 5 bases between them. In nucleotides, the CDR3 is TGTGCCAGCAGTTCGTTAGAGACCCAGTACTTC. Its translation: CASSSLETQYF.

This sequence joins TRBV6-5 and TRBJ1-2; unclear D gene. In germline, CDR1 is MNHEY, CDR2 SVGAGI. The CDR3 has 12 amino acids. V was cut by 6 bases and J by 2 bases, with 7 bases left in between. The CDR3 loop reads CASRWQNYGYTF. The CDR3 bases are TGTGCCAGCAGATGGCAGAACTATGGCTACACCTTC.

This chain joins TRBV6-2 or TRBV6-3 and TRBJ1-2, with a weak D call TRBD1 (6 bases). From germline, CDR1 is MNHEY and CDR2 SVGEGT. V was shortened by 0 bases and J by 5 bases, with 25 bases between the two germline ends. CDR3 length equals 19 residues. CDR3 coding DNA: TGTGCCAGCAGTTACTCGACAGGAGTAACTCCAGACGTTGATTATGGCTACACCTTC. Amino acids: CASSYSTGVTPDVDYGYTF.

The CDR3 reads CASSPGVAGGQGNEQFF. DNA for the CDR3: TGCGCCAGCAGCCCCGGGGTAGCGGGGGGGCAAGGCAATGAGCAGTTCTTC. The chain carries TRBV5-1 and TRBJ2-1; TRBD2 matches at 11 bases. The germline V gene has CDR1 SGHRS and CDR2 YFSETQ. The CDR3 contains 17 residues. V was clipped by 4 bases and J by 6 bases; unmatched bases: 12.

This clone occurred a few times. This sequence joins TRBV18 and TRBJ1-3; D gene unclear. This CDR3 is 15 amino acids long. V lost 7 bases to trimming and J lost 0 bases, with 13 bases between them. Germline CDR1 is KGHSH and CDR2 is LQKENI. CDR3 residues: CASFGSLYSGNTIYF. The CDR3 nucleotides are TGTGCCAGCTTTGGGAGCCTTTACTCTGGAAACACCATATATTTT.

This clone was seen only a few times. The chain combines TRBV2 with TRBJ2-5; 9 bases fit TRBD1. J lost 2 bases, V lost 5 bases, and 9 bases had no gene match. Germline assignment: CDR1 SNHLY and CDR2 FYNNEI. CDR3 length: 16 residues. The CDR3 DNA follows: TGTGCCAGCAGTAAACCGGGACAGGGACTTCAAGAGACCCAGTACTTC. It codes for CASSKPGQGLQETQYF.

The genes are TRBV27 and TRBJ1-6, with 9 bases that match TRBD1. CDR3 length: 16 amino acids. Looked up from germline, CDR1 is MNHEY and CDR2 is SMNVEV (reference sequence). V dropped 5 bases and J dropped 7; count of bases not matched to a gene: 9. The CDR3 DNA reads TGTGCCAGCAGTCAAACCGGACAGGGGCAGAATTCACCCCTCCACTTT. Its protein product is CASSQTGQGQNSPLHF.

The V call is TRBV5-1, the J call TRBJ2-7; no reliable D call. CDR3 length: 14 amino acids. Trimming removed 2 bases at V and 0 bases at J, with 9 bases between. The germline gives CDR1 SGHRS, CDR2 YFSETQ. The CDR3 DNA reads TGCGCCAGCAGCTTACAGTCTTCCTCCTACGAGCAGTACTTC. Translation: CASSLQSSSYEQYF.

This chain connects TRBV6-6 to TRBJ1-1; 9 bases fit TRBD1. The CDR3 loop spans 15 amino acids. With 3 bases clipped from V and 5 bases from J, the junction kept 7 bases outside the gene matches. Germline CDR1 MNHNY, CDR2 SVGAGI (reference sequence). CDR3 residues: CASSYPQGARTEAFF. The CDR3 coding sequence is TGTGCCAGCAGTTATCCACAGGGGGCGCGAACTGAAGCTTTCTTT.

The chain recombines TRBV11-3 with TRBJ2-7; no definite D call. CDR3 length: 14 residues. V lost 5 bases, J lost 4 bases, and 15 bases lay in between. CDR1 SGHNT and CDR2 YENEEA come from the germline V gene. CDR3 loop: CASSPRKETYEQYF. The CDR3 DNA follows: TGTGCCAGCAGCCCCAGGAAAGAGACGTACGAGCAGTACTTC.

V usage is TRBV10-2 and J usage is TRBJ1-6, with D possibly matching TRBD1 (5 bases). Deletions cut 1 base from V and 2 bases from J, with 12 bases between. The CDR3 has 17 amino acids. CDR1 is WSHSY and CDR2 is SAAADI in the germline V gene. Here the CDR3 reads CASSEWGGTTYNSPLHF. The CDR3 DNA reads TGCGCCAGCAGTGAGTGGGGGGGGACCACCTATAATTCACCCCTCCACTTT.